This is a list of T cell receptor beta chains from one sample in a study of siplizumab effects on memory and regulatory T cells. Assay used: immunoSEQ multiplex PCR; TCRdb lists only in-frame clones, some missing. The sample consists of about 100,000 clones, just under 95% of them appearing once. The source material was non-Treg CD4+ T cells sorted from blood. The receptors were sampled from a human donor in good health. CDR3s include the opening cysteine and the closing phenylalanine or tryptophan. D genes are given only for firm matches. Only some rows state a clone size, as once, few, many or a class for expanded clones.

CDR3 length,clone size,D gene,J gene,V gene,CDR3 DNA,CDR3 protein
15,.,TRBD1,TRBJ2-2,TRBV6-6,TGTGCCAGCAGTTACCGGGGCCAGGGGGCCGGGGAGCTGTTTTTT,CASSYRGQGAGELFF
16,.,.,TRBJ2-1,TRBV7-9,TGTGCCAGCAGCTTCTTGGGATCGGGCAGACAAAATGAGCAGTTCTTC,CASSFLGSGRQNEQFF
13,.,TRBD1,TRBJ2-7,TRBV18,TGTGCCAGCTCAGGGGACAGGAGTTACGAGCAGTACTTC,CASSGDRSYEQYF
15,.,.,TRBJ2-4,TRBV5-1,TGCGCCAGCAGCGCTCCACAGCTAGGCCCTAACATTCAGTACTTC,CASSAPQLGPNIQYF
17,.,.,TRBJ2-2,TRBV28,TGTGCCAGCAGCTTGGGTGGAGCACTCTCGAACACCGGGGAGCTGTTTTTT,CASSLGGALSNTGELFF
12,.,.,TRBJ2-7,TRBV6-6,TGTGCCAGCAGTTTCGCCAGCTACGAGCAGTACTTC,CASSFASYEQYF
16,.,TRBD1,TRBJ1-2,TRBV5-4,TGTGCCAGCAGCTTGGCTTTCGCCAGGGGGGACTATGGCTACACCTTC,CASSLAFARGDYGYTF
15,.,.,TRBJ2-3,TRBV6-4,TGTGCCAGCAGTTGCCGGCTAACAAGCACAGATACGCAGTATTTT,CASSCRLTSTDTQYF
14,.,.,TRBJ2-2,TRBV27,TGTGCCAGCAGTCTACTAGCTTCCCCCGGGGAGCTGTTTTTT,CASSLLASPGELFF
11,.,.,TRBJ2-3,TRBV28,TGTGCCTATAGGTCCGGGAATACGCAGTATTTT,CAYRSGNTQYF
12,.,.,TRBJ2-1,TRBV7-3,TGTGCCAGCAGCGCGACCGGGGATGAGCAGTTCTTC,CASSATGDEQFF
15,.,TRBD2,TRBJ2-7,TRBV5-1,TGCGCCAGCAGCCGACTAGCGGGAGATCTGGACGAGCAGTACTTC,CASSRLAGDLDEQYF
16,once,.,TRBJ2-2,TRBV28,TGTGCCAGCAGTTTCAATCCAGGGAAAAACACCGGGGAGCTGTTTTTT,CASSFNPGKNTGELFF
15,.,TRBD2,TRBJ2-1,TRBV11-2,TGTGCCAGCATCCCGGGGGGGGTGACCTACAATGAGCAGTTCTTC,CASIPGGVTYNEQFF
14,.,.,TRBJ2-3,TRBV4-1,TGCGCCAGCAGCCAAGTAGGCTACACAGATACGCAGTATTTT,CASSQVGYTDTQYF
13,.,.,TRBJ1-5,TRBV15,TGTGCCACCAGCAGAGATTTGGGGTTGCCCCAGCATTTT,CATSRDLGLPQHF
11,.,.,TRBJ2-7,TRBV20-1,TGCAGTCCTACATATTCCTACGAGCAGTACTTC,CSPTYSYEQYF
15,.,TRBD2,TRBJ2-2,TRBV11-3,TGTGCCAGCAGCCCCGGGACTAAGCACACCGGGGAGCTGTTTTTT,CASSPGTKHTGELFF
13,.,TRBD2,TRBJ2-3,TRBV10-3,TGTGCCATCAGTGACCTAGCGGGGGGTACGCAGTATTTT,CAISDLAGGTQYF
11,.,.,TRBJ2-1,TRBV20-1,TGCAGTGTTCAGGGACCGGGCGAGCAGTTCTTC,CSVQGPGEQFF
17,once,.,TRBJ2-3,TRBV5-1,TGCGCCAGCAGCTTACGTACCACGGCAGGAGCCGGAGATACGCAGTATTTT,CASSLRTTAGAGDTQYF
14,.,.,TRBJ1-1,TRBV5-6,TGTGCCAGCAGCTTGGGTTTCCTGAACACTGAAGCTTTCTTT,CASSLGFLNTEAFF
13,.,.,TRBJ1-4,TRBV29-1,TGCAGCGTGAGGGCCAAACCCTATGAAAAACTGTTTTTT,CSVRAKPYEKLFF